The 31 T cell receptor beta chains below were found in one sample sequenced in a study of molecular identifiers for immune sequencing clone quantification. TCRdb itself ran the PCR reads through MiXCR, one entry per CDR3 protein. The data hold about 53,000 distinct CDR3 sequences, with about a third observed a single time. The sample consisted of naive CD8+ T cells from blood, with Jurkat cell RNA spiked in. Subset reported: FACS-sorted CD8+CD4-CCR7+CD45RA+ naive T cells. The receptors shown here come from a human donor in good health. Some libraries in this study had Jurkat cell RNA spiked in.

A word on this clonotype: This sequence may be a read error, since a much larger clone differs from it by one base. V and J are TRBV11-2 and TRBJ2-1, with D possibly matching TRBD2 (6 bases). The CDR3 has 15 amino acids. Germline-derived CDR1 and CDR2 are SGHAT and FQNNGV. V lost 1 base, J lost 6 bases, and 13 bases lay in between. The CDR3: CASSLGGLLSNEQFF. The CDR3 DNA follows: TGTGCCAGCAGCTTAGGAGGACTATTGAGCAATGAGCAGTTCTTC.

The V call is TRBV7-3, the J call TRBJ2-2, with 8 nucleotides matching TRBD2. Germline V gene sequence: CDR1 SGHTA, CDR2 FQGTGA. The CDR3 covers 14 residues. Trimming took 9 bases from V and 0 from J; bases not matched to a gene: 3. CDR3 nucleotides: TGTGCCAGTTCGGGACTAGCGAACACCGGGGAGCTGTTTTTT. Translating it yields CASSGLANTGELFF.

This clonotype appeared many times. The chain has TRBV7-9 and TRBJ2-3, with TRBD2 identical over 11 bases. The CDR3 is 17 residues long. V was clipped by 1 base and J by 6 bases; unmatched bases: 9. Per the germline V gene, CDR1 is SEHNR and CDR2 is FQNEAQ (reference sequence). The CDR3 bases are TGTGCCAGCAGCTTAGGGCTACTAGCGGGAGAATTGGATACGCAGTATTTT. Its translation: CASSLGLLAGELDTQYF.

The chain is built from TRBV12-3 or TRBV12-4 and TRBJ1-3; 12 bases line up with TRBD1. Germline trimming cut 1 base from V and 1 base from J; bases unmatched to any gene: 5. CDR3 length: 18 amino acids. The CDR3 here is CASSLGGTGGLSGNTIYF. For the CDR3, the DNA is TGTGCCAGCAGTTTAGGAGGGACAGGGGGCCTATCTGGAAACACCATATATTTT.

V is TRBV5-6 and J is TRBJ2-3, with 9 nucleotides matching TRBD2. The junction had 4 bases not matched to a gene; V was cut back by 4 bases and J by 4 bases. Per germline, CDR1 SGHDT and CDR2 YYEEEE. CDR3 length equals 14 residues. CDR3 amino acids: CASSLSGRPDTQYF. CDR3 in DNA: TGTGCCAGCAGCCTTAGCGGGAGACCAGATACGCAGTATTTT.

J is TRBJ2-7 and V is TRBV7-9; 11 bases are a match to TRBD1. This CDR3 comprises 15 residues. CDR1 SEHNR and CDR2 FQNEAQ come from the germline V gene (reference sequence). The junction had 6 bases not matched to a gene; V was cut back by 4 bases and J by 4 bases. The CDR3 DNA is TGTGCCAGCAGCTCCCCGCGGGACAGGGGGTACGAGCAGTACTTC. It translates to CASSSPRDRGYEQYF.

This clonotype was recorded at least ten times. This chain connects TRBV4-2 to TRBJ2-7; D not resolved. V was trimmed by 1 base and J by 0 bases, leaving 10 bases between them. CDR1 LGHNA and CDR2 YNFKEQ come from the germline V gene. The CDR3 has 15 residues. For the CDR3, the DNA is TGTGCCAGCAGCCAAGTCACTCAGGCCTCCTACGAGCAGTACTTC. Translated: CASSQVTQASYEQYF.

Regarding this clonotype: A much larger clone is a single base away; this may be a read error. The V call is TRBV7-3, the J call TRBJ2-3, with a tentative D call TRBD2 (5 bases). Germline CDR1 and CDR2: SGHTA and FQGTGA. The CDR3 contains 15 residues. CDR3 nucleotide sequence: TGTGCCAGCAGCTTATGGCCAGCTAGCACAGATACGCAGAATTTT. Translating it yields CASSLWPASTDTQNF.

The sample holds a few counts of this clonotype. The rearrangement joins TRBV12-3 or TRBV12-4 to TRBJ2-7, with D tentatively TRBD2 (5 bases). V was trimmed by 5 bases and J by 7 bases, leaving 12 bases between them. The CDR3 runs 12 residues. CDR3 bases: TGTGCCAGCAGTCGGACTGCTTGGGAGCAGTACTTC. It translates to CASSRTAWEQYF.

This clonotype was seen at least ten times. This rearrangement joins TRBV12-3 or TRBV12-4 to TRBJ2-5; 9 nucleotides agree with TRBD1. After removal of 3 bases from V and 5 bases from J, the junction contained 7 bases not matched to a gene. CDR3 length equals 15 residues. The CDR3 protein is CASSFGTGSGETQYF. For the CDR3, the DNA is TGTGCCAGCAGTTTCGGGACAGGGTCGGGCGAGACCCAGTACTTC.

The J gene is TRBJ1-1, the V gene TRBV20-1; D possibly corresponds to TRBD1 (5 bases). Germline V gives CDR1 DFQATT, CDR2 SNEGSKA (reference sequence). The CDR3 is 14 amino acids. V shed 4 bases and J shed 5 bases, with 17 bases lying between them. CDR3 in amino acids: CSAKDRRWLTEAFF. CDR3 DNA sequence: TGCAGTGCTAAAGACAGACGGTGGTTGACTGAAGCTTTCTTT.

CDR3 sequence (DNA): TGTGCCGGCACGACAGACGCAACTAATGAAAAACTGTTTTTT. Its translation: CAGTTDATNEKLFF. The chain is built from TRBV28 and TRBJ1-4; tentative D call: TRBD1 (5 bases). Germline V gene data show CDR1 as MDHEN and CDR2 as SYDVKM. The CDR3 is made up of 14 amino acids. V was shortened by 11 bases and J by 0 bases, with 13 bases between the two germline ends. Filled out from reference TRBV28 and TRBJ1-4, the complete variable domain reads DVKVTQSSRYLVKRTGEKVFLECVQDMDHENMFWYRQDPGLGLRLIYFSYDVKMKEKGDIPEGYSVSREKKERFSLILESASTNQTSMYLCAGTTDATNEKLFFGSGTQLSVL.

This clonotype came up many times. The chain carries TRBV7-8 and TRBJ2-2, with D unclear. CDR1 is SGHVS and CDR2 is FQNEAQ in the germline V gene. The CDR3 is 12 amino acids. Trimming took 2 bases from V and 7 from J, leaving 5 bases between them. CDR3 loop: CASSLSGGELFF. The CDR3, as DNA: TGTGCCAGCAGCTTATCGGGCGGGGAGCTGTTTTTT. Supplemented by reference TRBV7-8 and TRBJ2-2, the full variable domain reads GAGVSQSPRYKVAKRGQDVALRCDPISGHVSLFWYQQALGQGPEFLTYFQNEAQLDKSGLPSDRFFAERPEGSVSTLKIQRTQQEDSAVYLCASSLSGGELFFGEGSRLTVL.

This clonotype has a single count. A much larger clone sits a single nucleotide away, making a read error possible. The CDR3 nucleotides are TGTGCCAGCAGTCCGGTTACAGTGTACGAAGAGACCCAGTACTTC. As protein: CASSPVTVYEETQYF. This rearrangement joins TRBV5-6 to TRBJ2-5; D is undetermined. Germline CDR1 reads SGHDT; CDR2 reads YYEEEE. This CDR3 comprises 15 residues. Trimming took off 5 bases at V and 3 bases at J, with 17 bases between the two ends.

A note on this clonotype: This may come from a read error, since a much larger clone is one base off. The genes are TRBV5-1 and TRBJ2-7; maybe TRBD2 (6 bases). V was trimmed by 1 base and J by 1 base, leaving 18 bases between them. Per the germline V gene, CDR1 is SGHRS and CDR2 is YFSETQ. The CDR3 covers 17 residues. CDR3 sequence: CASSLSYGGVASYEQYF. DNA of the CDR3: TGCGCCAGCAGCTTGTCCTATGGCGGGGTTGCATCCTACGAGCAGTACTTC.

Of note for this clonotype: This sequence may be a read error, since a much larger clone differs from it by one base. J is TRBJ1-5 and V is TRBV6-2 or TRBV6-3; no definite D call. Germline loops: CDR1 MNHEY, CDR2 SVGEGT. With 5 bases removed from V and 1 base from J, the gap between germline ends came to 6 bases. The CDR3 length is 13 residues. The CDR3 DNA reads TGTGCCAGCAGTGACTTAAGCAATCAGCCCCAGCATTTT. Protein sequence: CASSDLSNQPQHF.

Turning to this clonotype: At one of its ends the junction is not consistent with the germline gene, which may arise from a read error. This rearrangement joins TRBV20-1 to TRBJ2-7; D ambiguous. CDR1 and CDR2 (germline): DFQATT, SNEGSKA (reference sequence). This CDR3 comprises 12 residues. CDR3 residues: CGARDSSYEQYF. The CDR3 region has the DNA TGCGGTGCTAGGGATAGCAGCTACGAGCAGTACTTC.

This clonotype was picked up many times. V and J are TRBV7-2 and TRBJ2-1, with D perhaps matching TRBD2 (5 bases). Between the trimmed V and J ends, which lost 4 bases and 0 bases, there was a span of 10 bases. The CDR3 is 15 residues long. Germline values: CDR1 SGHTA, CDR2 FQGNSA. CDR3 bases: TGTGCCAGCAGCTCCAAGCGGAGCTCCTACAATGAGCAGTTCTTC. Protein product: CASSSKRSSYNEQFF.

This clonotype was counted ten times or more. This sequence joins TRBV5-1 and TRBJ2-7; D is possibly TRBD2 (6 bases). The germline V gene encodes CDR1 SGHRS and CDR2 YFSETQ. CDR3 length: 12 amino acids. Trimming stripped 4 bases from V and 13 bases from J, with 18 bases between. The DNA for the CDR3 is TGCGCCAGCAGCCACCGCGACTGGCGGGATTACTTC. Its protein product is CASSHRDWRDYF.

This clonotype was seen a handful of times. The V call is TRBV5-1, the J call TRBJ1-2, with TRBD1 matching over 7 bases. The CDR3 sequence is 14 residues long. With V trimmed by 0 bases and J by 4 bases, 3 bases remained unmatched. The germline gives CDR1 SGHRS, CDR2 YFSETQ. The CDR3 here is CASSLGDSTYGYTF. The CDR3 nucleotides read TGCGCCAGCAGCTTGGGGGACAGCACCTATGGCTACACCTTC.

Worth noting for this clonotype: Being one base from a much bigger clone, this may be a read error. The gene calls are TRBV7-2 and TRBJ2-5; D is perhaps TRBD1 or TRBD2 (5 bases each). The CDR3 is 11 amino acids. CDR1 is SGHTA and CDR2 is FQGNSA in the germline V gene. The CDR3 DNA sequence: TGTGCCAGCAGCTTAGAAGGGACCCGGTACTTC. Its translation is CASSLEGTRYF.

This clonotype was picked up a small number of times. V is TRBV29-1 and J is TRBJ2-1; weak D call: TRBD2 (6 bases). CDR3 length: 15 amino acids. The germline gives CDR1 SQVTM, CDR2 ANQGSEA. The CDR3 loop is CSGKIADSSYNEQFF. The CDR3 nucleotides are TGCAGTGGAAAAATAGCGGATAGCTCCTACAATGAGCAGTTCTTC.

This clonotype has ten or more counts. The chain couples TRBV19 to TRBJ1-1; the D gene is possibly TRBD1 (6 bases). Trimming stripped 3 bases from V and 1 base from J, with 9 bases between. This CDR3 has 14 amino acids. Looked up from germline, CDR1 is LNHDA and CDR2 is SQIVND (reference sequence). CDR3 sequence reads: CASSMGTTNTEAFF. The CDR3 nucleotides read TGTGCCAGTAGTATGGGGACAACGAACACTGAAGCTTTCTTT.

This clonotype has more than one count but fewer than ten. The conserved phenylalanine or tryptophan is not found at the CDR3 terminus, so this likely reflects a read error. The J gene is TRBJ2-6, the V gene TRBV7-2, with TRBD2 matching 7 bases. Germline CDR1 reads SGHTA; CDR2 reads FQGNSA. CDR3 size: 18 residues. V gave up 5 bases and J gave up 0 bases; unmatched junction bases: 10. CDR3 amino acids: CASSIPGLYLSGANVLTI. Written as DNA, the CDR3 is TGTGCCAGCAGCATTCCGGGACTATACCTCTCTGGGGCCAACGTCCTGACTATC.

The chain is built from TRBV15 and TRBJ1-5, with a weak D call TRBD1 (6 bases). Trimming removed 3 bases from V and 4 bases from J, with 13 bases in between. Germline lookup yields CDR1 LNHNV and CDR2 YYDKDF (reference sequence). The CDR3 totals 15 residues. The CDR3 DNA reads TGTGCCACCAGCAGGCGGACAGCTAGGAATCAGCCCCAGCATTTT. This codes for CATSRRTARNQPQHF. Full variable domain (outside the CDR3, taken from reference TRBV15 and TRBJ1-5): DAMVIQNPRYQVTQFGKPVTLSCSQTLNHNVMYWYQQKSSQAPKLLFHYYDKDFNNEADTPDNFQSRRPNTSFCFLDIRSPGLGDTAMYLCATSRRTARNQPQHFGDGTRLSIL.

In the case of this clonotype: The CDR3 carries no conserved terminal phenylalanine or tryptophan, so it likely arises from a read error. The chain is built from TRBV7-8 and TRBJ2-7; 9 bases match TRBD1. This CDR3 is built from 15 residues. V was pared by 5 bases and J by 4 bases, with 9 bases of the junction left unmatched. The germline CDR1 and CDR2 sequences are SGHVS and FQNEAQ. CDR3 residues: CASSPPGQGLYEQYS. In nucleotides, the CDR3 is TGTGCCAGCAGCCCACCGGGACAGGGTTTGTACGAGCAGTACTCC.

With regard to this clonotype: A much larger clone sits a single nucleotide away, making a read error possible. The J gene is TRBJ2-3, the V gene TRBV29-1; D remains unclear. CDR3 length equals 12 residues. The V end lost 3 bases, the J end lost 6 bases, and 10 bases lay between the germline ends. Germline-derived CDR1 and CDR2 are SQVTM and ANQGSEA. The CDR3 region is CSVDITEDTQYF. DNA for the CDR3: TGCAGCGTTGATATCACGGAGGATACGCAGTATTTT.

This clonotype showed up many times. This chain connects TRBV4-3 to TRBJ2-7; D not certain. The CDR3 contains 14 residues. Germline CDR1 reads LGHNA; CDR2 reads YSLEER. Trimming removed 0 bases from V and 2 bases from J, with 8 bases in between. CDR3 bases: TGCGCCAGCAGCCAAGAAGGATCCCCCTACGAGCAGTACTTC. Translated: CASSQEGSPYEQYF.

The CDR3 loop is CASSSGQAFF. Written as DNA, the CDR3 is TGTGCCAGCAGCTCAGGACAAGCTTTCTTT. The rearrangement links TRBV7-9 to TRBJ1-1, with no clear D. The germline V gene encodes CDR1 SEHNR and CDR2 FQNEAQ (reference sequence). The CDR3 is 10 amino acids. Trimming shortened V by 4 bases and J by 9 bases, and 6 bases separated the two germline ends.

This chain connects TRBV12-3 or TRBV12-4 to TRBJ2-1, with a possible D match to TRBD1 (6 bases). The length of the CDR3 is 16 residues. V dropped 0 bases and J dropped 4 bases, with 13 bases sitting between them. This CDR3 reads CASSLAPGAPYNEQFF. CDR3 coding DNA: TGTGCCAGCAGTTTAGCGCCAGGGGCCCCATACAATGAGCAGTTCTTC.

This clonotype turned up a few times. The junction and the germline gene differ at one end; a read error may be behind it. The chain carries TRBV5-3 and TRBJ2-2; D call uncertain. TRBV5-3 is filed as an ORF, its function uncertain. CDR3 length: 12 amino acids. CDR3 sequence (DNA): TGTGCCAGCAGCTTGTTCCCCGGGGAGCTGTTTTTT. Translated, it gives CASSLFPGELFF.